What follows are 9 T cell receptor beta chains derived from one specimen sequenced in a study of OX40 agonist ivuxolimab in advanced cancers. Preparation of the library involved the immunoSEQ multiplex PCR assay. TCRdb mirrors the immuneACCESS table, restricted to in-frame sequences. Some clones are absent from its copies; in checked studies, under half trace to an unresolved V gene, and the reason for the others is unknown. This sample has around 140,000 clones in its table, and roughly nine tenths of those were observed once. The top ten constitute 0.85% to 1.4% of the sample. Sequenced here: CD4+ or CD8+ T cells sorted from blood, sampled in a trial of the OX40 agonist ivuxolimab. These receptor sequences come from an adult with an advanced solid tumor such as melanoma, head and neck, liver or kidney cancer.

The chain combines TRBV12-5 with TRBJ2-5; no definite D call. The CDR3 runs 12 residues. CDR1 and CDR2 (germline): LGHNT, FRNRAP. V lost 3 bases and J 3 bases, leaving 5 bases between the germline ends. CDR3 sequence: CASGLLKETQYF. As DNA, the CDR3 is TGTGCTAGTGGTTTACTAAAAGAGACCCAGTACTTC.

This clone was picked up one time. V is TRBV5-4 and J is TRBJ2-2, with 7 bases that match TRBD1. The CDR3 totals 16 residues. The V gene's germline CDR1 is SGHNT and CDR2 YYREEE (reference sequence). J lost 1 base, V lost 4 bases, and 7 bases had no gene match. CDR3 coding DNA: TGTGCCAGCAGCCCGGGGACAGTAAGGAACACCGGGGAGCTGTTTTTT. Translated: CASSPGTVRNTGELFF.

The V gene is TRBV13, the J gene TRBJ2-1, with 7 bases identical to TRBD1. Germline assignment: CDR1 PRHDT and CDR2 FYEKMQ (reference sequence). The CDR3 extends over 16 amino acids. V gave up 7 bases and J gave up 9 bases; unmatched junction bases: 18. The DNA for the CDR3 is TGTGCCAGCACCACTGGGACAGTCGGGCAACGGATTGAGCAGTTCTTC. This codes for CASTTGTVGQRIEQFF. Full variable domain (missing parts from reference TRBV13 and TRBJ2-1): AAGVIQSPRHLIKEKRETATLKCYPIPRHDTVYWYQQGPGQDPQFLISFYEKMQSDKGSIPDRFSAQQFSDYHSELNMSSLELGDSALYFCASTTGTVGQRIEQFFGPGTRLTVL.

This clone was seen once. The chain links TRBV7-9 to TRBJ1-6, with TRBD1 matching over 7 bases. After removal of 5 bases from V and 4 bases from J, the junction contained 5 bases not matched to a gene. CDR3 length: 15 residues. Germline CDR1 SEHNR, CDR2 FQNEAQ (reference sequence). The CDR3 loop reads CASSMTGQYNSPLHF. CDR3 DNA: TGTGCCAGCAGCATGACAGGGCAGTATAATTCACCCCTCCACTTT.

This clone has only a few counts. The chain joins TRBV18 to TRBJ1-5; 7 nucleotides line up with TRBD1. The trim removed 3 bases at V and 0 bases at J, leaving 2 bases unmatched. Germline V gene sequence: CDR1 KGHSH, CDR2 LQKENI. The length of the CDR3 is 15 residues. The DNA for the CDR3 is TGTGCCAGCTCACCGACAGGGAATAGCAATCAGCCCCAGCATTTT. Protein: CASSPTGNSNQPQHF.

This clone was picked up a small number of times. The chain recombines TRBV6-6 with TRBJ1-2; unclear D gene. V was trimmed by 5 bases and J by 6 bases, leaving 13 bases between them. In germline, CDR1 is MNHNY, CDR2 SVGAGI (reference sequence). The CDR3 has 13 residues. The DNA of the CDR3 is TGTGCCAGCAGTCTACTTCTCGGCGATGGCTACACCTTC. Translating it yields CASSLLLGDGYTF.

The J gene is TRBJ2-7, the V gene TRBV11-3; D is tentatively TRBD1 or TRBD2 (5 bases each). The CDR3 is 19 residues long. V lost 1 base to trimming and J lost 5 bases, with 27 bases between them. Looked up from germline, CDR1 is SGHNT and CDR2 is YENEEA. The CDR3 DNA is TGTGCCAGCAGCTTAGCGATAGGATCGATTTCGGGGTTAGGGGACGAGCAGTACTTC. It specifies CASSLAIGSISGLGDEQYF.

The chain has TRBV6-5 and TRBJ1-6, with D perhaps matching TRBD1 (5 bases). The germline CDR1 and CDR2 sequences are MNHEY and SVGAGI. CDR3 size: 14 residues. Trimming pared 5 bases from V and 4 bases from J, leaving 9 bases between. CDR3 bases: TGTGCCAGCAGTACGAGACAGTATAATTCACCCCTCCACTTT. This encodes CASSTRQYNSPLHF.

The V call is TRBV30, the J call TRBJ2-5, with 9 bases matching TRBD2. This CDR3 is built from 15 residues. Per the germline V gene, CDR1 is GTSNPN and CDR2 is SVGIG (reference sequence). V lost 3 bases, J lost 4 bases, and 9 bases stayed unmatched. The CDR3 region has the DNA TGTGCCTGGAGCGTAAGGGTAGCGGGAGTAGAGACCCAGTACTTC. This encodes CAWSVRVAGVETQYF.